A single sample gave rise to the 10 T cell receptor beta chains below, sequenced in a study of neoadjuvant nivolumab and ipilimumab in lung cancer. The repertoire was sequenced with immunoSEQ multiplex PCR; TCRdb's copy has only in-frame clones and lacks some. The sample shows under 4,500 clones, over 70% of them seen only once. The sequenced sample was peripheral blood, obtained after neoadjuvant nivolumab, alone or with ipilimumab, at or shortly before surgery. Receptors were obtained from an adult with non-small cell lung cancer.

The genes are TRBV9 and TRBJ2-7; 8 bases match TRBD1. V trimming: 3 bases; J trimming: 3 bases; junction bases outside the gene matches: 5. CDR1 and CDR2 from the germline V gene are SGDLS and YYNGEE. The CDR3 length is 14 residues. This CDR3 is CASSAGQVDYEQYF. The CDR3, as DNA: TGTGCCAGCAGCGCGGGACAGGTGGACTACGAGCAGTACTTC.

The chain has TRBV9 and TRBJ2-2, with 8 bases identical to TRBD2. The germline V gene encodes CDR1 SGDLS and CDR2 YYNGEE. The length of the CDR3 is 16 residues. With V trimmed by 6 bases and J by 4 bases, 11 bases remained unmatched. In DNA, the CDR3 is TGTGCCAGCACGGCGGGAGGACTAGCTGTCACCGGGGAGCTGTTTTTT. Amino acids: CASTAGGLAVTGELFF.

The V gene is TRBV6-5, the J gene TRBJ2-2; D uncertain. Per the germline V gene, CDR1 is MNHEY and CDR2 is SVGAGI. The CDR3 is made up of 13 amino acids. V was shortened by 6 bases and J by 0 bases, with 5 bases between the two germline ends. CDR3 region: CASRPTNTGELFF. CDR3 sequence (DNA): TGTGCCAGCAGGCCTACGAACACCGGGGAGCTGTTTTTT.

This clone was picked up one time. The rearrangement joins TRBV2 to TRBJ2-3; D might be TRBD1 (6 bases). The CDR3 covers 12 residues. Germline V gene lookup returns CDR1 SNHLY and CDR2 FYNNEI. V lost 5 bases to trimming and J lost 3 bases, with 6 bases between them. The CDR3 protein is CASSRGTDTQYF. CDR3 nucleotide sequence: TGTGCCAGCAGTAGGGGGACAGATACGCAGTATTTT.

This clone was observed a handful of times. V usage is TRBV5-6 and J usage is TRBJ1-1, with D unclear. Germline CDR1 SGHDT, CDR2 YYEEEE. Deletions cut 2 bases from V and 4 bases from J, with 9 bases between. This CDR3 is 13 amino acids long. The CDR3 DNA reads TGTGCCAGCAGCTTTACGTATGCCACTGAAGCTTTCTTT. Translation: CASSFTYATEAFF. The variable domain in full, with the rest retrieved from reference TRBV5-6 and TRBJ1-1, is DAGVTQSPTHLIKTRGQQVTLRCSPKSGHDTVSWYQQALGQGPQFIFQYYEEEERQRGNFPDRFSGHQFPNYSSELNVNALLLGDSALYLCASSFTYATEAFFGQGTRLTVV.

The chain joins TRBV5-1 to TRBJ2-3; TRBD1 is a possible D gene (6 bases). The ends were cut back, 4 bases at V and 0 bases at J, with 12 bases in the middle. This CDR3 comprises 15 residues. Germline V gene sequence: CDR1 SGHRS, CDR2 YFSETQ. This CDR3 is CASSKGDLSTDTQYF. CDR3 nucleotides: TGCGCCAGCAGCAAGGGGGATCTTAGCACAGATACGCAGTATTTT.

This clone turned up a few times. Other DNA sequences in this sample translate to the same CDR3. The chain has TRBV4-2 and TRBJ2-7, with unresolved D. V lost 1 base and J 3 bases, leaving 10 bases between the germline ends. Germline assignment: CDR1 LGHNA and CDR2 YNFKEQ. The CDR3 covers 14 residues. CDR3 coding DNA: TGTGCCAGCAGCCAAGGCTTGCGAGACTACGAGCAGTACTTC. As protein: CASSQGLRDYEQYF.

The rearrangement links TRBV14 to TRBJ1-2, with D unresolved. Trimming pared 2 bases from V and 5 bases from J, leaving 12 bases between. CDR1 is SGHDN and CDR2 is FVKESK in the germline V gene. The CDR3 spans 14 residues. CDR3 in DNA: TGTGCCAGCAGCCAATTCTCCAGGCTTTATGGCTACACCTTC. Encoded protein: CASSQFSRLYGYTF. Complete variable domain (other parts from reference TRBV14 and TRBJ1-2): EAGVTQFPSHSVIEKGQTVTLRCDPISGHDNLYWYRRVMGKEIKFLLHFVKESKQDESGMPNNRFLAERTGGTYSTLKVQPAELEDSGVYFCASSQFSRLYGYTFGSGTRLTVV.

The rearrangement links TRBV2 to TRBJ2-3, with D maybe TRBD1 (6 bases). This CDR3 is built from 16 residues. Germline values: CDR1 SNHLY, CDR2 FYNNEI. Trimming removed 5 bases at V and 9 bases at J, with 24 bases between. This CDR3 is CASSPFGTRGVETQYF. CDR3 DNA sequence: TGTGCCAGCAGTCCGTTCGGGACACGGGGAGTAGAGACGCAGTATTTT.

This chain joins TRBV6-5 and TRBJ2-1, with D perhaps TRBD1 (5 bases). From germline, CDR1 is MNHEY and CDR2 SVGAGI. The CDR3 loop spans 13 amino acids. V lost 3 bases and J 4 bases, leaving 7 bases between the germline ends. The CDR3 loop is CASSYTGYNEQFF. The CDR3 DNA reads as TGTGCCAGCAGTTATACAGGTTACAATGAGCAGTTCTTC.